This T cell receptor (beta chain) emerged from a study of T cell responses to AZD1222 COVID-19 vaccine. The CDR3 consists of 14 residues. Germline V lookup: CDR1 SEHNR, CDR2 FQNEAQ (reference sequence). V was trimmed by 4 bases and J by 8 bases, leaving 12 bases between them. Sequencing used immunoSEQ multiplex PCR; TCRdb keeps in-frame clones, though not all of them. Among 140,000 to 150,000 clones listed, over 90% were seen once. This chain joins TRBV7-9 and TRBJ1-6; the D is unclear. The material was peripheral blood, obtained on day 0 of AZD1222 vaccination. This receptor was taken from an adult in good health. The CDR3 sequence is CASSSLTSDSPLHF. The CDR3 DNA sequence: TGTGCCAGCAGCTCATTGACCTCGGATTCACCCCTCCACTTT.